This T cell receptor (beta chain) is from a study of T cells after yellow fever vaccination (dated by TCRdb to about 2019). Broadly, across the study: Libraries from fractions with low cell numbers were prepared with the SMART-Seq v4 Ultra Low Input RNA kit. Bulk TCR alpha and beta repertoires were sequenced longitudinally to track T-cell clones before and after primary and booster YFV17D yellow fever vaccination. Two healthy male donors, one aged 18 to 30 and one aged 30 to 40 years, made up the cohort. Blood samples were taken at several timepoints before and after primary and secondary immunization, and bulk PBMC replicates and cell subsets were isolated.

The CDR3, from cysteine to phenylalanine, totals 13 residues. The kept DNA is CDR3 alone, 39 bases in frame from the first base. CDR1 and CDR2, looked up from the germline V gene (reference sequence), are DFQATT and SNEGSKA. Unmatched junction bases come to 3, with V trimmed by 7 bases and J by 0 bases. This clonotype was detected a few times. Its antigen has not been determined. The input lacks base qualities; no much larger clone sits a single base away. Beyond this particular receptor, the publication reports: A small share of clonotypes was detected in both CD4 and CD8 compartments, with the overlap likely arising from convergent recombination. Compared with the primary T-cell response, the secondary T-cell response was faster but weaker, reaching its peak on day 5 rather than on day 15. Most clones expanded after primary vaccination (around 96% of CD4 and around 88% of CD8) were re-detected after the booster, suggesting that broad memory maintenance occurred. Only two donors were included in the study, so the extent to which the findings can be generalized is limited. Computational filtering was needed because FACS-sorted repertoires could contain abundant contaminating clonotypes from the bulk population.

TCR cDNA was made using 5'RACE template switching, a step that added a universal primer site and unique molecular identifiers. cDNA synthesis was primed from both the TCR alpha and TCR beta constant segments. Library amplification used two PCR steps, and the second PCR step added sample barcodes and sequencing adapters. Sequencing of libraries was performed on Illumina HiSeq 2500 (2x100 bp) or NovaSeq (2x150 bp). The original methods were these. MIGEC handled demultiplexing of reads and collapsing into UMI consensus sequences, while MiXCR performed V(D)J alignment. Vaccine-responding clonotypes were identified with edgeR using replicate PBMC samples, with FDR below 0.01 and a log2 fold change above 5 up to day 15 being required. Bulk clonotypes were assigned CD4 or CD8 identity according to which sequenced CD4 or CD8 repertoire held them at higher abundance. TCRdb reworked the public reads: Q25 trimming with fastp, MiXCR clone assembly, productive beta chains retained. Records with the same CDR3 protein are collapsed into one entry carrying the most frequent genes and DNA. These V and J calls derive from TCRdb rather than the authors' analysis. In this sample the table shows approximately 600,000 distinct CDR3 sequences, 10% to 15% of which occur a single time. Jointly, the top ten make up under 15% of the sample.

Reading the label with the study, this specimen's treatment or condition is: live attenuated yellow fever vaccine strain. At each blood-draw timepoint, two biological replicates of bulk PBMCs were obtained. PBMCs were isolated from peripheral blood using a standard Ficoll-Paque protocol. TriZol was used to extract RNA from bulk PBMCs, CD4 and CD8 fractions, and dextramer-positive and dextramer-negative fractions. This chain is built from TRBV20-1 and TRBJ2-5, with 9 middle bases fitting TRBD2. This TCR derives from a man in his thirties or forties who received the YFV17D yellow fever vaccine. This material consisted of PBMCs, taken on the day of the yellow fever booster vaccination. The CDR3 protein sequence reads: CSGSSGNQETQYF. The sequenced DNA: TGCAGTGGGTCTAGCGGGAACCAAGAGACCCAGTACTTC.